A selection of T cell receptor beta chains follows, all from one sample in a study of OX40 agonist ivuxolimab in advanced cancers. Measured with immunoSEQ multiplex PCR; TCRdb has only the in-frame clones, and not every one. This sample has 65,000 or so clones; about nine tenths occur once, and the top ten carry approximately 3%. Sequences were derived from CD4+ or CD8+ T cells sorted from blood, sampled in a trial of the OX40 agonist ivuxolimab. These receptor sequences come from an adult with an advanced solid tumor such as melanoma, head and neck, liver or kidney cancer. The CDR3 runs from the conserved cysteine through the conserved F or W. D genes are given only for firm matches. Size values are once, few and many counts, or a class for expanded clones, and some rows have none.

once,TRBD2,TRBJ2-2,TRBV6-1,TGTGCCAGCAGTGTCTATAGCGGGGGGGCCGGGAGTACCGGGGAGCTGTTTTTT,CASSVYSGGAGSTGELFF
NA,TRBD1,TRBJ1-2,TRBV29-1,TGCAGCGTTGCCAGGGACAGGGGGAACTATGGCTACACCTTC,CSVARDRGNYGYTF
NA,NA,TRBJ1-6,TRBV7-6,TGTGCCAGCAGCTTAGGGGGGGATAATTCACCCCTCCACTTT,CASSLGGDNSPLHF
NA,NA,TRBJ2-5,TRBV5-6,TGTGCCAGCAGCTTACGGGTTTCGGGATCTCGAGAGACCCAGTACTTC,CASSLRVSGSRETQYF
NA,NA,TRBJ2-3,TRBV6-4,TGTGCCAGCAGTGATACCGGCAGGGTGGAAGATACGCAGTATTTT,CASSDTGRVEDTQYF
NA,NA,TRBJ1-4,TRBV11-2,TGTGCCAGCAGCTTCGGGTGGACATCCGGACTGTTTTTT,CASSFGWTSGLFF
NA,NA,TRBJ1-3,TRBV11-2,TGTGCCAGCAGCTTAGAAGGGGGGCACGGAAACACCATATATTTT,CASSLEGGHGNTIYF
NA,TRBD2,TRBJ2-3,TRBV30,TGTGCCTGGAGTGATCCGGGACTAGCGGGGGGTTGGACGCAGTATTTT,CAWSDPGLAGGWTQYF
NA,TRBD2,TRBJ2-5,TRBV5-5,TGTGCCAGCAGCCCCAGTTGGGTAGCGGGGGCTAGGGAGACCCAGTACTTC,CASSPSWVAGARETQYF
NA,NA,TRBJ2-7,TRBV28,TGTGCCAGCAGCGAATCGCGGGGTCCCTACGAGCAGTACTTC,CASSESRGPYEQYF
NA,NA,TRBJ2-2,TRBV5-4,TGTGCCAGCAGCTCCGGACTCGGACAGTCAACGAACACCGGGGAGCTGTTTTTT,CASSSGLGQSTNTGELFF
NA,NA,TRBJ2-3,TRBV5-5,TGTGCCAGCAGCCTGGCTGGGGGAAGTAGCACAGATACGCAGTATTTT,CASSLAGGSSTDTQYF
few,NA,TRBJ2-2,TRBV7-9,TGTGCCAGCAGACCCGGGACCGGGGAGCTGTTTTTT,CASRPGTGELFF
NA,NA,TRBJ2-5,TRBV6-6,TGTGCCAGCAGTTACGATTCGGGGGCGGAGACCCAGTACTTC,CASSYDSGAETQYF
once,NA,TRBJ1-5,TRBV28,TGTGCCAGCAGCCGGAGGGACGGTTGGTATAGCAATCAGCCCCAGCATTTT,CASSRRDGWYSNQPQHF
NA,TRBD2,TRBJ2-1,TRBV28,TGTGCCAGCACTAGCGGGGGGACTAGGAGCTCCTACAATGAGCAGTTCTTC,CASTSGGTRSSYNEQFF
NA,TRBD1,TRBJ1-2,TRBV6-5,TGTGCCAGCCATAGGCGGGCAGGGGGAGGTGGCTACACCTTC,CASHRRAGGGGYTF
NA,TRBD1,TRBJ2-1,TRBV19,TGTGCCAGTAGTATCGGGACAGGGGCGACAAATGAGCAGTTCTTC,CASSIGTGATNEQFF
NA,TRBD1,TRBJ1-1,TRBV10-3,TGTGCCATCAGGATAACAGGGGGGCGTGAAGAAGCTTTCTTT,CAIRITGGREEAFF
NA,TRBD1,TRBJ1-1,TRBV2,TGTGCCAGCAGTGTGGTGACAGGGCCCATGAACACTGAAGCTTTCTTT,CASSVVTGPMNTEAFF
few,NA,TRBJ1-1,TRBV11-2,TGTGCCAGCAGCCTCCTCGTCGGGGTGAACACTGAAGCTTTCTTT,CASSLLVGVNTEAFF
NA,NA,TRBJ1-6,TRBV28,TGTGCCAGCAGCAACATCGGACTGAAGTACCACCACTTT,CASSNIGLKYHHF
NA,TRBD1,TRBJ2-7,TRBV5-1,TGCGCCAGCAGCGTACAGGGGTCCCCTTACGAGCAGTACTTC,CASSVQGSPYEQYF
NA,NA,TRBJ1-1,TRBV7-7,TGTGCCAGCAGCGTGACATCGAACACTGAAGCTTTCTTT,CASSVTSNTEAFF
once,NA,TRBJ1-1,TRBV5-1,TGTGCCAGCAGGCAAGCGGGTGGGGACACTGAAGCTTTCTTT,CASRQAGGDTEAFF
few,TRBD2,TRBJ2-1,TRBV9,TGTGCCAGCAGCGTAGTGACGCGGGGGGCTTGGAATGAGCAGTTCTTC,CASSVVTRGAWNEQFF
NA,NA,TRBJ2-2,TRBV7-3,TGTGCCAGCAGCTCAAATGCGCGCAAGAGCTTCGGGGAGCTGTTTTTT,CASSSNARKSFGELFF
NA,TRBD2,TRBJ2-1,TRBV27,TGTGCCAGCAGCTTTAGCGGGGAGACCTACAATGAGCAGTTCTTC,CASSFSGETYNEQFF
NA,NA,TRBJ1-4,TRBV19,TGTGCCAGTAGGGAGAGCCCAACTAATGAAAAACTGTTTTTT,CASRESPTNEKLFF
NA,NA,TRBJ2-5,TRBV28,TGTGCCAGCAGTTTGTTGGGAGAGACCCAGTACTTC,CASSLLGETQYF
NA,NA,TRBJ1-1,TRBV5-1,TGCGCCAGCAGCTTAGACCTTAGGGGGGAGAACACTGAAGCTTTCTTT,CASSLDLRGENTEAFF
once,NA,TRBJ2-5,TRBV11-3,TGTGCCAGCAGCCCTGGGGACTACCAAGAGACCCAGTACTTC,CASSPGDYQETQYF
NA,NA,TRBJ1-2,TRBV2,TGTGCCAGCAGTGAACTAACGGGGGGTGGCTACACCTTC,CASSELTGGGYTF
NA,NA,TRBJ2-6,TRBV28,TGTGCCAGCAGTTTGTCGGGACGGAGCCCTGGGGCCAACGTCCTGACTTTC,CASSLSGRSPGANVLTF
NA,NA,TRBJ1-6,TRBV7-3,TGTGCCAGCAGCTTCAAGGGGGACTCACCCCTCCACTTT,CASSFKGDSPLHF
NA,NA,TRBJ2-6,TRBV13,TGTGCCAGCAGCTTGTGGGGTACCGGGGCCAACGTCCTGACTTTC,CASSLWGTGANVLTF
NA,TRBD1,TRBJ2-2,TRBV5-1,TGCGCCAGCAGCTTGGTGGGACAGGGGGCGCCCGGGGAGCTGTTTTTT,CASSLVGQGAPGELFF
NA,NA,TRBJ2-7,TRBV6-5,TGTGCCAGCGGACAGGGAGGGTCTCGGGGACTCGAGCAGTACTTC,CASGQGGSRGLEQYF
NA,NA,TRBJ1-1,TRBV30,TGTGCCTGGGGGCCTACTCGACCCAACACTGAAGCTTTCTTT,CAWGPTRPNTEAFF
few,TRBD1,TRBJ1-2,TRBV28,TGTGCCAGCAGTTCTCCAGGGGGCGTTCACTATGGCTACACCTTC,CASSSPGGVHYGYTF
NA,NA,TRBJ1-6,TRBV29-1,TGCAGCGTTGAAGACGCGGGGGCGGGTAATTCACCCCTCCACTTT,CSVEDAGAGNSPLHF
NA,NA,TRBJ2-2,TRBV7-9,TGTGCCAGCAGCCACCACCGAGGCGGGGCCGGGGAGCTGTTTTTT,CASSHHRGGAGELFF
NA,NA,TRBJ1-1,TRBV6-6,TGTGCCAGCACTGAACAGGAACAGGAGAACACTGAAGCTTTCTTT,CASTEQEQENTEAFF
NA,NA,TRBJ1-3,TRBV19,TGTGCCAGTAGTATAGGCCGGTGGAGTGGCGACACCATATATTTT,CASSIGRWSGDTIYF
NA,NA,TRBJ1-5,TRBV4-2,TGTGCCAGCAGCCAGGAACCATACGGACATCAGCCCCAGCATTTT,CASSQEPYGHQPQHF
NA,NA,TRBJ2-5,TRBV5-1,TGCGCCAGCAGCTTTAACCTGGAACAAGAGACCCAGTACTTC,CASSFNLEQETQYF
NA,NA,TRBJ2-2,TRBV7-9,TGTGCCAGCAGCCCCCCCGACGAAGTCGGGGAGCTGTTTTTT,CASSPPDEVGELFF
NA,TRBD2,TRBJ2-5,TRBV5-1,TGCGCCAGCAGCTTGGGCCCGACTAGCGGGGGCCAAGAGACCCAGTACTTC,CASSLGPTSGGQETQYF